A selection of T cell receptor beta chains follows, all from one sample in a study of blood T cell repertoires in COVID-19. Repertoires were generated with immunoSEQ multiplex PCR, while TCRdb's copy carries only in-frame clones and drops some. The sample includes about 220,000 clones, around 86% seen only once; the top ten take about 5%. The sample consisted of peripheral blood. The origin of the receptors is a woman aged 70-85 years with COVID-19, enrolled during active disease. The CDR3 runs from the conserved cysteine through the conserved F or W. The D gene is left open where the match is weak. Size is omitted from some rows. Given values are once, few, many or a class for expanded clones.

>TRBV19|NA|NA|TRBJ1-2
CASSSDRQSTYGYTF
TGTGCCAGTAGTTCGGACAGACAAAGCACCTATGGCTACACCTTC
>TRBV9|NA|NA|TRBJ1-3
CASSVVLKGLFGNTIYF
TGTGCCAGCAGCGTAGTTTTAAAAGGACTGTTTGGAAACACCATATATTTT
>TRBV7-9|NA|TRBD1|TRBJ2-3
CASRAGQGRTDTQYF
TGTGCCAGCAGGGCCGGACAGGGAAGGACAGATACGCAGTATTTT
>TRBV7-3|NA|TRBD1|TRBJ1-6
CASSSLDRGQSPLHF
TGTGCCAGCAGCTCCCTAGACAGGGGGCAATCACCCCTCCACTTT
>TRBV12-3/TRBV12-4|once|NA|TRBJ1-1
CASSLQGGTEAFF
TGTGCCAGCAGTTTACAGGGAGGGACTGAAGCTTTCTTT
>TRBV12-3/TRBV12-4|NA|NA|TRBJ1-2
CASSYRENGYTF
TGTGCCAGCAGTTACAGGGAGAATGGCTACACCTTC
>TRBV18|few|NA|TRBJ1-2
CASSPSREPNYGYTF
TGTGCCAGCTCACCATCGCGGGAACCTAACTATGGCTACACCTTC
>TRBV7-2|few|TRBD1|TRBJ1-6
CASSPRQGSNSPLHF
TGTGCCAGCAGCCCGCGACAGGGGAGTAATTCACCCCTCCACTTT
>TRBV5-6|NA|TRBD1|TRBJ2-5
CASDRGQGARETQYF
TGTGCCAGCGACCGAGGACAGGGGGCGCGGGAGACCCAGTACTTC
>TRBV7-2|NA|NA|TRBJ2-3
CASMAPDTQYF
TGTGCCAGCATGGCCCCAGATACGCAGTATTTT
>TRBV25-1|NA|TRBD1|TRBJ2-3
CASSADRGTDTQYF
TGTGCCAGCAGTGCGGACAGGGGCACAGATACGCAGTATTTT
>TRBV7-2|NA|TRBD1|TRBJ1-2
CASSLGQGDGYTF
TGTGCCAGCAGCCTCGGACAGGGGGACGGCTACACCTTC
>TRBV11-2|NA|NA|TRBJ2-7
CASSSFARSDDYYYEQYF
TGTGCCAGCAGCTCCTTCGCTAGATCAGACGACTATTACTACGAGCAGTACTTC
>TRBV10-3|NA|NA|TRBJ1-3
CATIEDSGNTIYF
TGTGCCACCATAGAGGATTCTGGAAACACCATATATTTT